This entry is about one TCR beta chain. A Seattle source enrolled patients during active infection and followed them longitudinally. Germline values: CDR1 MGHRA, CDR2 YSYEKL. V trimming: 1 base; J trimming: 6 bases; junction bases outside the gene matches: 2. The CDR3 runs to 15 residues. This sample was taken from a study of blood T cell repertoires in COVID-19. Some clones are missing from TCRdb's copy, which holds only in-frame ones; the method was immunoSEQ multiplex PCR. In the table there are roughly 49,000 clones, 85% to 95% of which are singletons. The sequenced sample consisted of peripheral blood. The chain employs TRBV4-1 and TRBJ2-1, with TRBD2 matching over 11 bases. The source is a man aged 55 to 70 with COVID-19, enrolled during active disease. The CDR3 spells CASSQVGTSGNEQFF. In DNA form, the CDR3 reads TGCGCCAGCAGCCAAGTCGGGACTAGCGGCAATGAGCAGTTCTTC.